This paragraph covers one TCR beta chain sequence. The target of this receptor is not known. No base quality values were provided; no much bigger clone lies one nucleotide off. The data were taken from a study of OX40 agonist ivuxolimab in advanced cancers. Background for the entire study: Ivuxolimab, which targeted the costimulatory receptor OX40 (CD134), was an agonistic, fully human IgG2 monoclonal antibody. Prior anti-PD-1, anti-PD-L1 or anti-CTLA-4 therapy was permitted, and checkpoint inhibitors had been received by about 44% of dose-escalation patients. Among the approximately 50 dose-escalation patients, around 20 had hepatocellular carcinoma, roughly 15 melanoma, 9 renal cell carcinoma and 9 head and neck cancer. The point of sequencing TCRbeta in the periphery was to test whether ivuxolimab changed TCR sequence diversity and drove clonal T-cell expansion. Intravenous ivuxolimab was administered to patients every 2 weeks at six dose levels: 0.01, 0.1, 0.3, 1.5, 3 and 10 mg/kg. Partial responses were achieved by three dose-escalation patients, of whom one had hepatocellular carcinoma and two had cutaneous melanoma. The paper covers the monotherapy dose-escalation part of the phase I ivuxolimab trial, which included N of about 56 patients. A male proportion of roughly 80% and a mean age of approximately 62 years, ranging from about 23 to 79, were recorded for the dose-escalation cohort.

Genomic DNA was extracted from sorted cells for sequencing of the TCRbeta CDR3 region. The immunoSEQ Assay was used for sequencing of TCRbeta CDR3 regions. TCRdb's version of the immuneACCESS table is confined to in-frame rearrangements and falls short of the full clone set. An unresolved V gene accounts for under half of the shortfall where checked; the remainder is of unknown origin. Across this sample there are about 67,000 clones, with 80% seen only once. The ten largest clones capture about 7.9% of the sample. Patients with autoimmune disease history or receiving systemic immunosuppression were excluded from the trial. Peripheral blood for TCR sequencing was collected from all dose cohorts at baseline, on cycle 4 day 1, and on cycle 7 day 1. The samples were drawn from a first-in-human, open-label, multicenter phase I dose-escalation trial of ivuxolimab. Adults with locally advanced or metastatic melanoma, renal cell carcinoma, hepatocellular carcinoma or head and neck squamous cell carcinoma were enrolled in the trial. Before TCR sequencing, CD4+ T cells and CD8+ T cells from peripheral blood were sorted into separate populations.

Here is what the overall study found, with its caveats: In the 0.1-3.0 mg/kg groups, partial responders were among the patients with the lowest normalized peripheral clonal expansion, particularly in CD8+ T cells. Antigen specificity was not determined for the clonally expanded peripheral T cells. After ivuxolimab, CD8+ T cells had more expanded clones than CD4+ T cells on average. Low levels of normalized T-cell clonal expansion were also seen in some patients who did not respond. At doses of 0.1 to 3.0 mg/kg, clonal expansion of both CD4+ and CD8+ T cells in blood was seen between baseline and week 6.

Deletion took 4 bases off V and 4 bases off J, with a span of 13 bases between the germline ends. CDR1 LGHNA and CDR2 YSLEER were looked up in the germline V gene. Measured from the cysteine to the phenylalanine, the CDR3 is 14 residues long. Only the CDR3 part of the read is kept: 42 bases, read in frame from the first base. The V and J segments used are TRBV4-3 and TRBJ1-2; the D gene is perhaps TRBD1, on 5 matching bases. This specimen consisted of CD4+ or CD8+ T cells sorted from blood, obtained in a trial of the OX40 agonist ivuxolimab. This receptor was identified in an adult with an advanced solid tumor such as melanoma, head and neck, liver or kidney cancer. The DNA reads TGCGCCAGCAGCCCCCAGGGTAGAGGCTATGGCTACACCTTC. Its translation reads: CASSPQGRGYGYTF.